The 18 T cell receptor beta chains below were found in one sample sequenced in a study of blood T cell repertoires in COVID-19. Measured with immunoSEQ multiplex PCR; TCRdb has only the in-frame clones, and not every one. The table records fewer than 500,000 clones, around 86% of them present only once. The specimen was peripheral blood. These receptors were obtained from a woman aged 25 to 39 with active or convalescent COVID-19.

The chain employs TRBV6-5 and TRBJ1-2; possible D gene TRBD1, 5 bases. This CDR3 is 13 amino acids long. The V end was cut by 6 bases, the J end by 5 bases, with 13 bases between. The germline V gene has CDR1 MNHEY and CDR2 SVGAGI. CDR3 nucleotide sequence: TGTGCCAGCAGAGACACGGGGGGGTATGGCTACACCTTC. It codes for CASRDTGGYGYTF.

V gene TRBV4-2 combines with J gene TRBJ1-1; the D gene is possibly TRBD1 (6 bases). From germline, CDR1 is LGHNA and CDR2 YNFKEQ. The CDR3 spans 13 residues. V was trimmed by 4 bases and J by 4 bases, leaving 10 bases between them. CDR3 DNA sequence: TGTGCCAGCAGCCCCGAAGGGGGCACTGAAGCTTTCTTT. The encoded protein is CASSPEGGTEAFF.

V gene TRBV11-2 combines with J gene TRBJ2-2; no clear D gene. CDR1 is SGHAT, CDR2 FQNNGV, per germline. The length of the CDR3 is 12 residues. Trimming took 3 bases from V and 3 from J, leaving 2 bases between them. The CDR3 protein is CASSFYTGELFF. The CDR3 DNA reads TGTGCCAGCAGCTTCTACACCGGGGAGCTGTTTTTT.

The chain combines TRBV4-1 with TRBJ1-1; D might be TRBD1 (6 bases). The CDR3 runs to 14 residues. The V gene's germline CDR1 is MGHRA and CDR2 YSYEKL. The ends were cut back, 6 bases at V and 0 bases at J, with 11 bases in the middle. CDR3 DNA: TGCGCCAGCAGTCACAGGGAGATGAACACTGAAGCTTTCTTT. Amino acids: CASSHREMNTEAFF.

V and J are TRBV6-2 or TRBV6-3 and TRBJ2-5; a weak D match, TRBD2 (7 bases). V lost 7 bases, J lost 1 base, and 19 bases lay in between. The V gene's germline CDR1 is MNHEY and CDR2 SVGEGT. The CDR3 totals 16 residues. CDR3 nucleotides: TGTGCCAGCATCCCCAGGTCGGGGGGCAGCCAAGAGACCCAGTACTTC. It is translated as CASIPRSGGSQETQYF.

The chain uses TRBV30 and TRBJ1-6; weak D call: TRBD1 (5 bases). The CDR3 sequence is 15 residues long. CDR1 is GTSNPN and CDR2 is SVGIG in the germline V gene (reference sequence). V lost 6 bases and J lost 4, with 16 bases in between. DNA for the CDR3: TGTGCCTGTCGGGACTCCTGGGCGTATAATTCACCCCTCCACTTT. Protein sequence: CACRDSWAYNSPLHF.

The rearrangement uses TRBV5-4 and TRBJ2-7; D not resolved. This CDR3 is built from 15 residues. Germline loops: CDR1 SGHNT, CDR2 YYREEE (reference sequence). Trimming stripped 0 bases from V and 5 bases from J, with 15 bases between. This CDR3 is CASSLGASQQDEQYF. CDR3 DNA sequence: TGTGCCAGCAGCTTGGGAGCATCCCAGCAGGACGAGCAGTACTTC.

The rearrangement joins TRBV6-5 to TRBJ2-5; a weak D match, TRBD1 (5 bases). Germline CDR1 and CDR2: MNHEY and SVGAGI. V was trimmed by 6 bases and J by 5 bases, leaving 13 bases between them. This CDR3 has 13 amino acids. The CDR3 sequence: CASSPRARETQYF. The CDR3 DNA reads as TGTGCCAGCAGCCCCAGGGCGAGGGAGACCCAGTACTTC.

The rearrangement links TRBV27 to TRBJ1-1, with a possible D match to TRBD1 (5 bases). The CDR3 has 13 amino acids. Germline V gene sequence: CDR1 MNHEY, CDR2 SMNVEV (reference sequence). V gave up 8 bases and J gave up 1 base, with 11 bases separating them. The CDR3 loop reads CASRTGRNTEAFF. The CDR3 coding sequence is TGTGCCAGCCGAACAGGCCGGAACACTGAAGCTTTCTTT.

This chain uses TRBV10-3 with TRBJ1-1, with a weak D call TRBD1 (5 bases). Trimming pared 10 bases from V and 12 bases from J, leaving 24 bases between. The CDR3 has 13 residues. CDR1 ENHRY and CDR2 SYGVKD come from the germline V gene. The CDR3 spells CATQERGAGDPFF. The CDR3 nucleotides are TGTGCCACTCAGGAAAGAGGGGCGGGGGATCCTTTCTTT.

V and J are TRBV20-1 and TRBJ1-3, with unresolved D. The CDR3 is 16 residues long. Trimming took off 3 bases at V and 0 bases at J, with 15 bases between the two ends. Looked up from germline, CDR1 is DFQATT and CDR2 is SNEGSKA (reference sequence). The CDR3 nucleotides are TGCAGTGCTAGTGCCGGAGTTGCGTCCTCTGGAAACACCATATATTTT. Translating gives CSASAGVASSGNTIYF.

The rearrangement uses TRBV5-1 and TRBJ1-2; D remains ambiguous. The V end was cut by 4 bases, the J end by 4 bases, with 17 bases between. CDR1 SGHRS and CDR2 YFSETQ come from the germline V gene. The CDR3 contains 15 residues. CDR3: CASSPGESGTYGYTF. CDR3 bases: TGCGCCAGCAGCCCGGGTGAATCGGGTACCTATGGCTACACCTTC.

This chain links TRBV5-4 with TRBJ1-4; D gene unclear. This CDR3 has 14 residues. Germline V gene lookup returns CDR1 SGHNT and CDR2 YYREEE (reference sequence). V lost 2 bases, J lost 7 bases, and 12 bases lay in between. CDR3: CASSLHNTPEKLFF. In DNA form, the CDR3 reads TGTGCCAGCAGCTTACACAATACGCCTGAAAAACTGTTTTTT.

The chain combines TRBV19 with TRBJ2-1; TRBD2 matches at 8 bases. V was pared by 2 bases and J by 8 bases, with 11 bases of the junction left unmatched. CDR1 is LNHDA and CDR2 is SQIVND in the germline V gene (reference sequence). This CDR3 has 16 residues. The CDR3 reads CASSIFSGGPFDEQFF. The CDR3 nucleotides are TGTGCCAGTAGTATATTCTCGGGAGGGCCTTTCGATGAGCAGTTCTTC.

Here the CDR3 DNA reads TGTGCCAGCAGCCTGACTCCCCGAGCCGGAAACTATGGCTACACCTTC. Encoded protein: CASSLTPRAGNYGYTF. The chain employs TRBV7-6 and TRBJ1-2; no clear D. V lost 5 bases to trimming and J lost 2 bases, with 18 bases between them. CDR1 and CDR2 from the germline V gene are SGHVS and FNYEAQ. The CDR3 contains 16 residues.

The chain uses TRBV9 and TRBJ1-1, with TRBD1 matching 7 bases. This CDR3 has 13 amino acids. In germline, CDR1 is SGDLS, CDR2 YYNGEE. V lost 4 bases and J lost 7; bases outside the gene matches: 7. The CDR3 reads CASSPRDRNEAFF. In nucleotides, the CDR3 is TGTGCCAGCAGCCCCCGGGACAGAAATGAAGCTTTCTTT.

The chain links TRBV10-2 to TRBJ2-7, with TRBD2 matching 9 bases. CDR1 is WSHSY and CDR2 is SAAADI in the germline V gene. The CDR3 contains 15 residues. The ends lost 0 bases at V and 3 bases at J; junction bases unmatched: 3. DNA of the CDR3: TGCGCCAGCAGTGAGTCGGGTAGCGGGAGCTACGAGCAGTACTTC. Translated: CASSESGSGSYEQYF.

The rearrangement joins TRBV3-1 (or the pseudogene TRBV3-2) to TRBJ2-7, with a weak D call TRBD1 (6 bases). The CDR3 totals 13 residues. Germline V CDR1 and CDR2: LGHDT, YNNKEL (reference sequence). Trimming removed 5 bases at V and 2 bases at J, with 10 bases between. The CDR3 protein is CASSWGLTYEQYF. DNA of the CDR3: TGTGCCAGCAGCTGGGGGCTGACCTACGAGCAGTACTTC.